This T cell receptor beta chain came from a study of shared clonotypes between healthy human individuals. Study conclusions and caveats: Naive subsets generally had larger estimated richness than memory subsets.

A note on this clone: Its antigen is currently unknown.

The repertoire was sequenced with immunoSEQ multiplex PCR; TCRdb's copy has only in-frame clones and lacks some. This repertoire shows approximately 2.4 million clones, approximately 96% found once; its top ten account for about 0.13%. The TCR sequence derives from a man younger than 30 in good health. The specimen was naive CD4+ T cells sorted from blood. Subset indicated: CD45RA+ positively selected.

CDR3 DNA: TGCGCCAGCAGCTATACCGGGACATTCTCCTACAATGAGCAGTTCTTC. Its translation: CASSYTGTFSYNEQFF. The chain recombines TRBV5-1 with TRBJ2-1; D perhaps matches TRBD1 (6 bases). CDR3 length: 16 amino acids. V gave up 3 bases and J gave up 0 bases, with 13 bases separating them. Germline V lookup: CDR1 SGHRS, CDR2 YFSETQ.